This entry is about one T cell receptor (beta chain). Its antigen remains undetermined. No base quality values were provided; no much bigger clone lies one nucleotide off. This sample was included in a study of blood T cells in healthy people across ages (dated by TCRdb to about 2015). Describing the broader study: Template switching captured roughly one uniquely barcoded TCR beta cDNA molecule per two T cells in model experiments. Age-related changes in TCR beta repertoire diversity were measured in the study by deep sequencing normalized with unique cDNA molecular identifiers. The donors were split into four age groups: young (average about 15 years), middle-aged (roughly 40), aged (over 55) and long-lived (over 80). To avoid experimental bias, donors of different ages were spread randomly across the sequencing lanes. Using the same blood draw, the study looked at two additional independent replicas of 1 million unique cDNA reads for two donors, one aged 18 to 30 and the other aged 80 or older. What the work shows at the level of the full study, not this receptor alone: Bulk unsorted PBMC profiling prevented conclusive comparison of naive and antigen-experienced compartments. There was a strong correlation between observed TCR beta diversity and the percentage of naive T cells measured by flow cytometry. Because the CMV infection status of the donors was unknown, age-related changes in expanded clonotypes may potentially have been confounded. Estimates of total diversity based on one million sequenced T cells were considered lower bounds and underestimates. Observed TCR beta diversity per million T cells fell roughly linearly with age, and a significant reduction was already apparent by age approximately 40. The long-lived group showed more naive CD4+ T cells, fewer expanded clones and increased TCR diversity than the aged group, suggesting age selection.

The donors were roughly 40 Caucasian individuals from Russia, aged 6 to 90 years, who were systemically healthy. Roughly 10 milliliters of peripheral blood were drawn from each donor into EDTA-treated Vacutainer tubes. Ficoll-Paque density-gradient centrifugation was used to isolate PBMCs, with at least 7 million per sample. Trizol reagent was used to extract total RNA from PBMCs, with at least 5.5 micrograms per sample. For every donor, an aliquot of PBMCs went through flow cytometry to measure the percentages of naive CD45RAhigh/CD27high T cells. The protocol used for the library was 5' RACE. Sequencing used an Illumina HiSeq 2500. A second PCR of roughly 7 to 11 cycles was performed with a sample-barcoded 5' primer and a J-beta primer mix. A template-switch 5' adaptor carrying 12 random nucleotides introduced a unique molecular identifier onto each TCR beta cDNA molecule. Each sample yielded at least 2.5 million CDR3-containing paired-end reads. First-strand cDNA was synthesized from all RNA with the Mint cDNA synthesis kit, primed by a TRBC-specific oligonucleotide. After uracil-DNA glycosylase treatment, a first 18-cycle PCR used universal primers M1SS and BC2_uni_R on all cDNA. In the source study's methods: For normalization, 1 million high-quality reads were randomly selected from each sample, with every read carrying a distinct molecular identifier. Reads sharing molecular identifiers were discarded rather than binned into consensus sequences. MiTCR, run with a Q25 quality threshold and the strictest error-elimination algorithm, handled CDR3 identification, clonotype clustering and error correction. A nonparametric unseen species model using Euler transformation provided a lower-bound estimate of total TCR beta diversity. Using fastp trimming at Q25 and MiXCR clonotype assembly, TCRdb reanalyzed the public sequencing data and kept in-frame beta chains. Each entry is one CDR3 protein sequence, shown with its most common DNA and genes. These V and J calls derive from TCRdb rather than the authors' analysis. The sample includes about 670,000 distinct CDR3 sequences, with roughly half observed a single time. Of the sample, approximately 15% is held by the ten largest clones.

The material sequenced was blood. The receptor was derived from an elderly woman in good health.

The CDR3 has the sequence CASCRGFQETQYF. The DNA reads as follows: TGTGCCAGTTGTCGGGGGTTCCAAGAGACCCAGTACTTC. Recombination joined TRBV7-6 with TRBJ2-5; perhaps TRBD2 is the D gene, with 6 bases matching. At the junction V is shortened by 9 bases and J by 1 base, with 12 bases in between. The germline V gene provides CDR1 SGHVS and CDR2 FNYEAQ. The CDR3 runs 13 residues from the cysteine to the phenylalanine. Here the CDR3 DNA is all that survives: 39 bases in frame from base 1.